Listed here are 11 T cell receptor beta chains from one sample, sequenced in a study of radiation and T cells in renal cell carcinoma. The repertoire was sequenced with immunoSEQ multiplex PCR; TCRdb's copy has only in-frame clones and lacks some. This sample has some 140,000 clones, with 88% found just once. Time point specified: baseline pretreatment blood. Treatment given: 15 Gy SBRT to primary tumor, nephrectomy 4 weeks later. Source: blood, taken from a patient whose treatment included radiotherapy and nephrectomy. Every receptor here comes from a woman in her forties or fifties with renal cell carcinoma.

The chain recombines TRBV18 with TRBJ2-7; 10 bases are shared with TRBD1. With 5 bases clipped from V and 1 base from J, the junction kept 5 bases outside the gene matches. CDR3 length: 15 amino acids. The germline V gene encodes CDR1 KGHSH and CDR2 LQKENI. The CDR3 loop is CASSRQGALSYEQYF. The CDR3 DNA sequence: TGTGCCAGCTCAAGACAGGGGGCGTTGTCCTACGAGCAGTACTTC.

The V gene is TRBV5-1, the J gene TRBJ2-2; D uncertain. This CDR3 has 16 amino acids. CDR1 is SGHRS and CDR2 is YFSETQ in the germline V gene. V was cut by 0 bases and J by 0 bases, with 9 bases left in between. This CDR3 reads CASSLDPGANTGELFF. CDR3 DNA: TGCGCCAGCAGCTTGGACCCGGGCGCGAACACCGGGGAGCTGTTTTTT.

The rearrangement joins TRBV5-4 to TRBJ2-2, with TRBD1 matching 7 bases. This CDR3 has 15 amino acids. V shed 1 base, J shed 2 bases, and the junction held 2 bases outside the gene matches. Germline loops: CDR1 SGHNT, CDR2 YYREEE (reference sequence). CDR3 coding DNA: TGTGCCAGCAGCTTGTTAGGGGGCAACACCGGGGAGCTGTTTTTT. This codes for CASSLLGGNTGELFF.

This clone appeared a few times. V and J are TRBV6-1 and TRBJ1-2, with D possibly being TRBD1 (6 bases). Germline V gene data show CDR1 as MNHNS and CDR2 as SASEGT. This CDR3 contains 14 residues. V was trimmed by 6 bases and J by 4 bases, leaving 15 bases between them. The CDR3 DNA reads TGTGCCAGCAGAGCCCCAGGGGATCCCTATGGCTACACCTTC. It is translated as CASRAPGDPYGYTF.

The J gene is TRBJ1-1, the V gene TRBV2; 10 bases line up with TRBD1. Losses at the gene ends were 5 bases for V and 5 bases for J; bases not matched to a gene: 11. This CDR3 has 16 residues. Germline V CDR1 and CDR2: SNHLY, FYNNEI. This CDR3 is CASSPDRGRGWTEAFF. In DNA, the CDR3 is TGTGCCAGCAGTCCCGACAGGGGGCGGGGTTGGACTGAAGCTTTCTTT. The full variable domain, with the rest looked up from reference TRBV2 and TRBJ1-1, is EPEVTQTPSHQVTQMGQEVILRCVPISNHLYFYWYRQILGQKVEFLVSFYNNEISEKSEIFDDQFSVERPDGSNFTLKIRSTKLEDSAMYFCASSPDRGRGWTEAFFGQGTRLTVV.

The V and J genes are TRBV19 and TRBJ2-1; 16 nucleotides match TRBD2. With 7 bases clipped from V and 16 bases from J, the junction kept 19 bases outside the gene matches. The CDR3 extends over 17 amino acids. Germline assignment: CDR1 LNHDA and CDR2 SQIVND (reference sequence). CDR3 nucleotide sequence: TGTGCCAGTATAGACAAGCTGGGACTAGCGGGGGGGGCACCCCTCTTCTTC. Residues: CASIDKLGLAGGAPLFF.

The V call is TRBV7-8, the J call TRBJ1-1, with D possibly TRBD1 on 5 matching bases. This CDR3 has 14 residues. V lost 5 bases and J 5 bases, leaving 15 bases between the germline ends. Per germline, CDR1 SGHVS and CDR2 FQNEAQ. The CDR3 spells CASSEQGRGTEAFF. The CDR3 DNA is TGTGCCAGCAGCGAGCAGGGCCGGGGGACTGAAGCTTTCTTT.

The chain's CDR3 is CASSDLNSPTIYNEQFF. CDR3 nucleotide sequence: TGTGCCAGCAGTGATCTAAATTCCCCTACTATCTACAATGAGCAGTTCTTC. The V call is TRBV6-1, the J call TRBJ2-1; D unclear. This CDR3 has 17 residues. The germline gives CDR1 MNHNS, CDR2 SASEGT. V dropped 3 bases and J dropped 3 bases, with 18 bases sitting between them.

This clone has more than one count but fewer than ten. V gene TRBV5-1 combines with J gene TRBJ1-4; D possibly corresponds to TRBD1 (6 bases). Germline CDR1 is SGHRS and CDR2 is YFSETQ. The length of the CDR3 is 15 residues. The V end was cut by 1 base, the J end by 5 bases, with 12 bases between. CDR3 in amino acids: CASSLYRGGNEKLFF. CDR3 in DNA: TGCGCCAGCAGCTTGTATCGGGGGGGCAATGAAAAACTGTTTTTT.

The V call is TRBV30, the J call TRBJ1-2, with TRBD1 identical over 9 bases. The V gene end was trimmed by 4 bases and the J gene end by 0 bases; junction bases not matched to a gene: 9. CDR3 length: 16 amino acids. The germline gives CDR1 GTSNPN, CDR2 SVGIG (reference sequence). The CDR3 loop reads CAWKGTGSRANYGYTF. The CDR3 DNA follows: TGTGCCTGGAAAGGGACAGGGTCACGAGCTAACTATGGCTACACCTTC. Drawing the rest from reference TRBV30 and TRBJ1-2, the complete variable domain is SQTIHQWPATLVQPVGSPLSLECTVEGTSNPNLYWYRQAAGRGLQLLFYSVGIGQISSEVPQNLSASRPQDRQFILSSKKLLLSDSGFYLCAWKGTGSRANYGYTFGSGTRLTVV.

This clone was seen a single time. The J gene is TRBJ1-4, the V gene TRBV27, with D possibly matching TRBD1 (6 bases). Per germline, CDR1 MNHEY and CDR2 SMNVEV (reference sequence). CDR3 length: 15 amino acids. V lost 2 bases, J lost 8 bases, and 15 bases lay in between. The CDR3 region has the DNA TGTGCCAGCAGTTTAAGAAGGACAGAAGGAGAAAAACTGTTTTTT. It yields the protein CASSLRRTEGEKLFF.